A single sample gave rise to the 8 T cell receptor beta chains below, sequenced in a study of T-cell reconstitution after alpha-beta-depleted transplantation in children. The TCRbeta library incorporated unique molecular identifiers. MiXCR, applied by TCRdb to the PCR reads, yields one record per CDR3 protein. In the table there are 250,000 or so distinct CDR3 sequences, around 7.8% of which are singletons. Sequenced here: PBMCs, mostly from graft donor cells, sampled 180 days after TCRalphabeta/CD19-depleted stem cell transplant. All receptors come from a male patient aged 5 to 17 who had a stem cell transplant for acute lymphoblastic leukemia, so the T cells may come from the graft donor.

This clonotype was counted only a few times. This chain joins TRBV4-1 and TRBJ2-1; 11 bases map to TRBD2. Germline-derived CDR1 and CDR2 are MGHRA and YSYEKL. This CDR3 spans 17 amino acids. Trimming at V came to 2 bases and at J to 9 bases, leaving 12 bases not matched to a gene. This CDR3 is CASSQMGGLAGLGEQFF. The CDR3 DNA is TGCGCCAGCAGCCAAATGGGAGGACTAGCGGGTCTTGGTGAGCAGTTCTTC.

This clonotype was detected ten times or more. The chain carries TRBV28 and TRBJ2-7; 9 bases are a match to TRBD1. The V and J ends lost 4 bases and 6 bases, in that order; junction bases with no gene match: 13. This CDR3 region has 16 residues. Per germline, CDR1 MDHEN and CDR2 SYDVKM. Here the CDR3 reads CASSSDRDRVSGEQYF. The CDR3 coding sequence is TGTGCCAGCAGTTCAGACCGGGACAGGGTAAGCGGCGAGCAGTACTTC.

This clonotype was observed at least ten times. The chain joins TRBV5-1 to TRBJ2-7; D is possibly TRBD1 (6 bases). The CDR3 length is 16 residues. The V end lost 0 bases, the J end lost 1 base, and 14 bases lay between the germline ends. CDR1 SGHRS and CDR2 YFSETQ come from the germline V gene. CDR3 region: CASSLDADSFSYEQYF. The CDR3 DNA reads as TGCGCCAGCAGCTTGGACGCGGACAGCTTTTCCTACGAGCAGTACTTC.

This clonotype appeared many times. The genes are TRBV5-1 and TRBJ1-6; 7 bases align to TRBD1. V shed 2 bases and J 8 bases; nucleotides not matched to a gene: 22. The CDR3 extends over 20 amino acids. Germline-derived CDR1 and CDR2 are SGHRS and YFSETQ. CDR3 DNA sequence: TGCGCCAGCAGCTTAGGGGGGGGACAGCCGTCTAGGGGTATTGATTCACCCCTCCACTTT. Translating it yields CASSLGGGQPSRGIDSPLHF.

By share of the sample, this clonotype is medium-sized (0.01 to 0.1%). This chain links TRBV7-2 with TRBJ2-5; no reliable D call. Trimming removed 3 bases at V and 2 bases at J, with 4 bases between. Germline-derived CDR1 and CDR2 are SGHTA and FQGNSA. The CDR3 totals 12 residues. The CDR3 loop is CASSFSQETQYF. CDR3 coding DNA: TGTGCCAGCAGCTTCTCGCAAGAGACCCAGTACTTC.

This clonotype came up many times. This chain links TRBV9 with TRBJ1-1; no reliable D call. Deletions cut 4 bases from V and 7 bases from J, with 14 bases between. CDR1 SGDLS and CDR2 YYNGEE come from the germline V gene. The CDR3 spans 13 residues. The CDR3 loop reads CASSPVWGGEAFF. CDR3 bases: TGTGCCAGCAGCCCCGTTTGGGGAGGTGAAGCTTTCTTT. The variable domain in full, with the rest retrieved from reference TRBV9 and TRBJ1-1, is DSGVTQTPKHLITATGQRVTLRCSPRSGDLSVYWYQQSLDQGLQFLIQYYNGEERAKGNILERFSAQQFPDLHSELNLSSLELGDSALYFCASSPVWGGEAFFGQGTRLTVV.

The table lists this clonotype with many counts. The chain links TRBV29-1 to TRBJ1-1; D is uncertain. This CDR3 spans 11 amino acids. Germline CDR1 and CDR2: SQVTM and ANQGSEA. Trimming left V 3 bases short and J 1 base short, with 3 bases between. Here the CDR3 DNA reads TGCAGCGTTGACAGGAACACTGAAGCTTTCTTT. Its protein product is CSVDRNTEAFF.

This clonotype showed up many times. V is TRBV5-1 and J is TRBJ2-6; no clear D gene. From germline, CDR1 is SGHRS and CDR2 YFSETQ. CDR3 length: 14 residues. Deletions cut 4 bases from V and 2 bases from J, with 7 bases between. As DNA, the CDR3 is TGCGCCAGCAGCCCCCGCACTGGGGCCAACGTCCTGACTTTC. Amino acid sequence: CASSPRTGANVLTF.